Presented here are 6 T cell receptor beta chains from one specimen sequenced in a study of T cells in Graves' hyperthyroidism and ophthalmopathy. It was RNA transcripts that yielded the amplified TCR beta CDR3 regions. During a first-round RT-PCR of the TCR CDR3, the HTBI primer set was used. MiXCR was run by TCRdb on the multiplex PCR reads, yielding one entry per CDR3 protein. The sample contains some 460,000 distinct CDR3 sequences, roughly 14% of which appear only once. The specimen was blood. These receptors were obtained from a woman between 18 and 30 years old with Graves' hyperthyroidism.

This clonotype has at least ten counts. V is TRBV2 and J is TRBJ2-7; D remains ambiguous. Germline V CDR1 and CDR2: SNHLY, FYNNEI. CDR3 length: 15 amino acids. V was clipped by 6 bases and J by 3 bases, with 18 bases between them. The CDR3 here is CASSQPGNSGYEQYF. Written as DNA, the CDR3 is TGTGCCAGCAGCCAACCGGGCAACTCGGGCTACGAGCAGTACTTC.

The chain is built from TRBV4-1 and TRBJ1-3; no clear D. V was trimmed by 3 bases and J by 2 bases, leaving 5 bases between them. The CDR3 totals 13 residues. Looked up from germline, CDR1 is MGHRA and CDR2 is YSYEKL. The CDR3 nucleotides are TGCGCCAGCAGCCACCTCCCTGGAAACACCATATATTTT. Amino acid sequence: CASSHLPGNTIYF.

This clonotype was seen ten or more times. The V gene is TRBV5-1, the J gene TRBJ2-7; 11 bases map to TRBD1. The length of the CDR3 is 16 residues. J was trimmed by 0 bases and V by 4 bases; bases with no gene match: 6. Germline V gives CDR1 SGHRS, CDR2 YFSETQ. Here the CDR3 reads CASSAGQGGSSYEQYF. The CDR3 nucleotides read TGCGCCAGCAGCGCGGGACAGGGGGGCAGCTCCTACGAGCAGTACTTC. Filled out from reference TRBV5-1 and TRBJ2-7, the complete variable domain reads KAGVTQTPRYLIKTRGQQVTLSCSPISGHRSVSWYQQTPGQGLQFLFEYFSETQRNKGNFPGRFSGRQFSNSRSEMNVSTLELGDSALYLCASSAGQGGSSYEQYFGPGTRLTVT.

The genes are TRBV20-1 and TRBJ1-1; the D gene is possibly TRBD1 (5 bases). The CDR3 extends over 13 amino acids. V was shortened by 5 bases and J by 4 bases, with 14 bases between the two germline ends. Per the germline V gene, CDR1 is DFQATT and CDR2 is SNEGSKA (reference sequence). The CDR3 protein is CSALREEGTEAFF. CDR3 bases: TGCAGTGCTCTCAGGGAAGAGGGCACTGAAGCTTTCTTT.

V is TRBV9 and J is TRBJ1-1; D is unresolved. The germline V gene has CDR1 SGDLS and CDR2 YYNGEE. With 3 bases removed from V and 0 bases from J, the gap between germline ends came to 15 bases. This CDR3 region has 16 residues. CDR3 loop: CASSASRTLMNTEAFF. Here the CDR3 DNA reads TGTGCCAGCAGCGCTAGTCGGACGCTCATGAACACTGAAGCTTTCTTT.

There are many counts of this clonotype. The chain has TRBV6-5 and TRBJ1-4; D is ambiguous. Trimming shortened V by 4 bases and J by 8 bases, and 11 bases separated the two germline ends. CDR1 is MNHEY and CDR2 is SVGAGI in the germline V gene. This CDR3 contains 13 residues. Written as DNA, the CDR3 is TGTGCCAGCAGTTTACTCACGGGGGAAAAACTGTTTTTT. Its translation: CASSLLTGEKLFF.